This T cell receptor (beta chain) was recorded in a study of type 1 and type 2 diabetes patients. General study points: Type 2 diabetes and control V and J usage correlated highly, 0.8 to 0.97. Type 1 diabetes repertoires were significantly less diverse than type 2 diabetes ones.

The germline V gene encodes CDR1 KGHDR and CDR2 SFDVKD. This CDR3 region has 17 residues. Trimming at V came to 5 bases and at J to 5 bases, leaving 9 bases not matched to a gene. Standard classification criteria confirmed type 1 or type 2 diabetes in all patients. Peripheral blood, around 10 milliliters per participant, was collected. This clonotype showed up just a few times. Its antigen remains unidentified. Genomic DNA was the PCR template. Amplification of the beta chain CDR3 used 30 forward and 13 reverse multiplex primers. TCRdb ran MiXCR on the multiplex PCR reads and lists one entry per CDR3 protein. The data show 280,000 or so distinct CDR3 sequences, with roughly 50% seen just once and around 13% held by the top ten.

Sample: peripheral blood mononuclear cells (PBMCs). This clonotype was obtained from a man aged 18 to 30 with type 2 diabetes. The genes are TRBV24-1 and TRBJ2-1; the match to TRBD2 covers 12 bases. As DNA, the CDR3 is TGTGCCACCAGTGCCACACTAGCGGGGGGACGCCACAATGAGCAGTTCTTC. It is translated as CATSATLAGGRHNEQFF.